Reported below is one TCR beta chain. Antigen unknown. The sample belongs to a study of T cell responses to AZD1222 COVID-19 vaccine. Assay used: immunoSEQ multiplex PCR; TCRdb lists only in-frame clones, some missing. The sample contains some 150,000 clones, 85% to 90% of which appear only once. Germline CDR1 reads KGHDR; CDR2 reads SFDVKD. The CDR3 is made up of 14 amino acids. With 8 bases clipped from V and 6 bases from J, the junction kept 6 bases outside the gene matches. Study-wide results and caveats: Females outnumbered males among donors, who were mostly white British; clonal diversity was possibly underestimated. The breadth and depth of Spike-specific TCRs increased once two AZD1222 doses had been given. Repertoire collection took place solely once the T cell response had peaked. Of the AZD1222 recipients, only 5 or 6 were seropositive at baseline.

The sequences come from peripheral blood, collected on day 0 of AZD1222 vaccination. The V and J genes are TRBV24-1 and TRBJ2-2; 9 bases line up with TRBD1. This TCR was recovered from an adult in good health. CDR3: CATTRTGAAGELFF. The CDR3 coding sequence is TGTGCCACCACCCGGACAGGGGCAGCCGGGGAGCTGTTTTTT.